This T cell receptor beta chain was captured by sequencing in a study of cytomegalovirus exposure and HLA in healthy donors. Data came from immunoSEQ multiplex PCR; TCRdb stores just in-frame clones and leaves some out. The profile covers hundreds of thousands of clones, with roughly nine tenths appearing a single time and around 11% taken by the ten largest. Remarks on this clone: What it binds is not known.

The CDR3 has 15 residues. From germline, CDR1 is SGHRS and CDR2 YFSETQ. V lost 4 bases to trimming and J lost 0 bases, with 13 bases between them. The validation cohort, a group of 120 or so subjects, included the donors and was separate from the approximately 680-subject first cohort. Study-wide points: Using the classifier, cytomegalovirus status was reportedly diagnosed with high specificity and sensitivity.

Material for sequencing was PBMCs. This chain links TRBV5-1 with TRBJ1-1; D is ambiguous. This clonotype was obtained from a man in his late teens or twenties in good health and CMV-seropositive. CDR3 loop: CASSPYTAMNTEAFF. The CDR3 nucleotides read TGCGCCAGCAGCCCGTACACAGCCATGAACACTGAAGCTTTCTTT.